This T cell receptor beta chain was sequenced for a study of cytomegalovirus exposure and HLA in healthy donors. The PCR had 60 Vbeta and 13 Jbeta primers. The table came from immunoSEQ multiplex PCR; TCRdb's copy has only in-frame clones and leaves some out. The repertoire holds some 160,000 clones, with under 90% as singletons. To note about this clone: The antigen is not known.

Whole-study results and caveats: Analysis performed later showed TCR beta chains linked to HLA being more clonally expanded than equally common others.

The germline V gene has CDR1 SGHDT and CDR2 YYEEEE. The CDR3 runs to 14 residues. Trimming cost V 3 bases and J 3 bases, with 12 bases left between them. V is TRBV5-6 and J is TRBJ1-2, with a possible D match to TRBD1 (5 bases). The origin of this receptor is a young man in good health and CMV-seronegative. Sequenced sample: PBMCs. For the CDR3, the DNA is TGTGCCAGCAGCTCCCAGGGATTCTACTATGGCTACACCTTC. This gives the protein CASSSQGFYYGYTF.